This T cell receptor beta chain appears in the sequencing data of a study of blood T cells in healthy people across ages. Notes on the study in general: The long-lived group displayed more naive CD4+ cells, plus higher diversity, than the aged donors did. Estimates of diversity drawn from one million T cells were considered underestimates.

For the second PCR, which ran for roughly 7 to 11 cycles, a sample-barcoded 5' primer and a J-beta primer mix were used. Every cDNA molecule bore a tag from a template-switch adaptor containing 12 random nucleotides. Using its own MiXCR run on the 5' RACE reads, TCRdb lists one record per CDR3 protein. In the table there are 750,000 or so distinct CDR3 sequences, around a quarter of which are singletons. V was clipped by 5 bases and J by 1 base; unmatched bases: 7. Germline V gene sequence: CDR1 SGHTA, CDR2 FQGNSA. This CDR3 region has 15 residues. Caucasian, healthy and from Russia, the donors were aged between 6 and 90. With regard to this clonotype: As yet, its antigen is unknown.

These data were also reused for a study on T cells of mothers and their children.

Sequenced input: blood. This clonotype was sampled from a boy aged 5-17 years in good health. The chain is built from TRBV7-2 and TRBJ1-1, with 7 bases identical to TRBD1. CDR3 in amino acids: CASSPADRRNTEAFF. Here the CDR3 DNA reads TGTGCCAGCAGCCCAGCGGACAGGAGGAACACTGAAGCTTTCTTT.